This record looks at one T cell receptor (beta chain) sequence and its context. The CDR3 loop spans 16 amino acids. Germline loops: CDR1 KGHSH, CDR2 LQKENI. The V gene end was trimmed by 4 bases and the J gene end by 0 bases; junction bases not matched to a gene: 7. This specimen belongs to a study of T cells in localized non-small cell lung cancer. Profiling relied on immunoSEQ multiplex PCR, and the TCRdb table lists in-frame clones only, not all of them. The sample has fewer than 30,000 clones, 86% seen once. The clonotype originates from a woman aged 40-69 years with stage I lung adenocarcinoma. This chain connects TRBV18 to TRBJ2-3, with 7 positions matching TRBD1. Sample: peripheral blood, taken before any cancer treatment. CDR3 protein: CASSRRGTASTDTQYF. CDR3 nucleotide sequence: TGTGCCAGCTCACGAAGAGGGACAGCTAGCACAGATACGCAGTATTTT.